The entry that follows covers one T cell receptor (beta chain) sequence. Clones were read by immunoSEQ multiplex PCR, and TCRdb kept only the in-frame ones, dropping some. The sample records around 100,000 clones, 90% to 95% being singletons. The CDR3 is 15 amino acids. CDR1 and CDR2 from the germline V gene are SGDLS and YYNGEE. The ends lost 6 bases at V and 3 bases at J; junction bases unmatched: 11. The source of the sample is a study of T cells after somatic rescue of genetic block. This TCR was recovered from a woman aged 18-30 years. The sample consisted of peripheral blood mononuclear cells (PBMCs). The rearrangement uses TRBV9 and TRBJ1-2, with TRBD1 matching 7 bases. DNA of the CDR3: TGTGCCAGCAACCCGGACGGTCAGGGGGACTATGGCTACACCTTC. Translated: CASNPDGQGDYGYTF.